Listed below are T cell receptor beta chains from one sample, sequenced in a study of regulatory T cells in long-lasting Graves disease. TCRdb independently ran MiXCR on the multiplex PCR reads; one entry per CDR3 protein. This sample carries 550,000 or so distinct CDR3 sequences, around 12% of them seen once, and the ten largest clones take more than 8%. The sample was also linked to a second study, of T cells in Graves' hyperthyroidism and ophthalmopathy.

Source: peripheral blood mononuclear cells (PBMCs), taken at new diagnosis, from a patient treated with antithyroid drugs. These receptors all stem from a woman aged 25 to 39 with Graves disease. The conserved cysteine and the conserved F or W are not part of the CDR3 here. A D gene is named only where the DNA matches it firmly.

v_gene,d_gene,CDR3aa
TRBV28,TRBD2,ASSSIAGVISYEQY
TRBV19,NA,ASSSPPGRNTDTQY
TRBV28,NA,ASSLFQGLYGYT
TRBV6-4,NA,ASSETGEGHDTQY
TRBV20-1,TRBD1,SAVLRQGYEKLF
TRBV12-3/TRBV12-4,NA,ASSPQPSFYNEQF
TRBV12-3/TRBV12-4,NA,ASSIGLWAPANSNQPQH
TRBV5-6,NA,ASSLGGTGFYNEQF
TRBV5-1,TRBD2,ASSLALAGISNEQF
TRBV5-6,NA,ASSFGARVETQY
TRBV18,NA,ASSTATNEKLF
TRBV11-2,NA,ASSIGGGNEAF